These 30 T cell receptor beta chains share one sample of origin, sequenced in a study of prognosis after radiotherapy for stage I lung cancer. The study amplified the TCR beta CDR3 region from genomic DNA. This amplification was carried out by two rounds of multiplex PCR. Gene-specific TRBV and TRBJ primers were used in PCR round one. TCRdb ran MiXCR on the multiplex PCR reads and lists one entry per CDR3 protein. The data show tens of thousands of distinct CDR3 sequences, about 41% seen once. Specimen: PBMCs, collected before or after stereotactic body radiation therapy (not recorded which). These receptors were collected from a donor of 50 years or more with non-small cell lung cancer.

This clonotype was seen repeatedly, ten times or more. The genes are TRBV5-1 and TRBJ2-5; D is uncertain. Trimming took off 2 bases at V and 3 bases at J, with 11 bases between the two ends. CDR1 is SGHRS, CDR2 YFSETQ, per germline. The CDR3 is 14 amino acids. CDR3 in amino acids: CASSLWGGEETQYF. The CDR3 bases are TGCGCCAGCAGCTTATGGGGTGGAGAAGAGACCCAGTACTTC.

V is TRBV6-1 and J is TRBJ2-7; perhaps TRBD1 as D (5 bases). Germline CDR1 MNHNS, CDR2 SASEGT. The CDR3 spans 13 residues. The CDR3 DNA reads TGTGTCGGCTCCAACGGACAAAACTACGAGCAGTACTTC. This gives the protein CVGSNGQNYEQYF.

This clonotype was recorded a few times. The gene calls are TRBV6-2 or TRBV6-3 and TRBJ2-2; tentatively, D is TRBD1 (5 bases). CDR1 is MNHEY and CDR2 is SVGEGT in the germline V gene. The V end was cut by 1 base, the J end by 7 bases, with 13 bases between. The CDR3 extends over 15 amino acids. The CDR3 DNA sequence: TGTGCCAGCAGTTACTGGAGCAGGGTTGTCGGGGAGCTGTTTTTT. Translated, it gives CASSYWSRVVGELFF.

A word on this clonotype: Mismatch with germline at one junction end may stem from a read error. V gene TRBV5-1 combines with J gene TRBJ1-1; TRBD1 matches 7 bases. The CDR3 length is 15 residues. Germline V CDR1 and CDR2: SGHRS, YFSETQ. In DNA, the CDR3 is TGCGCCAGCAGCACAGGGGCCACGATTAACACTGAATCTTTCTTT. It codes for CASSTGATINTESFF.

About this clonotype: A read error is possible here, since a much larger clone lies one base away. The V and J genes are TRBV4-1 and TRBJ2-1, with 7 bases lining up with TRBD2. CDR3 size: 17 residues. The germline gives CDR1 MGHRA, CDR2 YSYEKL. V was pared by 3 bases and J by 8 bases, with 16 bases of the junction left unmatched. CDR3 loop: CASSHLGGVLRGDEQFF. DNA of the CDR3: TGCGCCAGCAGCCATCTTGGGGGGGTGCTCCGGGGGGATGAGCAGTTCTTC.

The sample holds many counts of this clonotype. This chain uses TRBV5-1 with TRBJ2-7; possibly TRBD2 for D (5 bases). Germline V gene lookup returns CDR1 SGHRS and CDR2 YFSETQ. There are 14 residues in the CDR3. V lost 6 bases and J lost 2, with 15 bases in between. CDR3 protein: CASNQDGEPYEQYF. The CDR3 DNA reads TGCGCCAGCAATCAGGACGGGGAACCCTACGAGCAGTACTTC.

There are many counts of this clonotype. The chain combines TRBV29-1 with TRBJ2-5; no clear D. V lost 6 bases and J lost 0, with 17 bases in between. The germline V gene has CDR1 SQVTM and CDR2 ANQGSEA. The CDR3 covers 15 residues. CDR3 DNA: TGCAGCGTGGAAATAGAGGACGGATACCAAGAGACCCAGTACTTC. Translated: CSVEIEDGYQETQYF. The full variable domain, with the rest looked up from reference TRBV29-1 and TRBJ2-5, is SAVISQKPSRDICQRGTSLTIQCQVDSQVTMMFWYRQQPGQSLTLIATANQGSEATYESGFVIDKFPISRPNLTFSTLTVSNMSPEDSSIYLCSVEIEDGYQETQYFGPGTRLLVL.

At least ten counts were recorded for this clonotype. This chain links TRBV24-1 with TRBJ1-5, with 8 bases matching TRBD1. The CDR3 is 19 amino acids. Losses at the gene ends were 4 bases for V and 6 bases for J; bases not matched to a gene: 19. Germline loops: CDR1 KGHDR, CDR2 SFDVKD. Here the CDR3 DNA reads TGTGCCACCAGTGACCCGGACAGGGATGTAGGTCGGCGCGGTCAGCCCCAGCATTTT. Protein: CATSDPDRDVGRRGQPQHF.

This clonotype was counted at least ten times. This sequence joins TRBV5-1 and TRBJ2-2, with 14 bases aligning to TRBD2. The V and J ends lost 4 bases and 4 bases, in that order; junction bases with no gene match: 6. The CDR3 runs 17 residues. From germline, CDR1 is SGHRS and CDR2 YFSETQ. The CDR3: CASSRLAGGLGTGELFF. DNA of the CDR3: TGCGCCAGCAGCCGACTAGCGGGAGGGTTGGGCACCGGGGAGCTGTTTTTT.

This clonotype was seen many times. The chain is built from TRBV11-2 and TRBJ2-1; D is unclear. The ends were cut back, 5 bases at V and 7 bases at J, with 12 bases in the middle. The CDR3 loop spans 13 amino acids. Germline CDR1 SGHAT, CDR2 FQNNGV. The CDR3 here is CASSPRRRNEQFF. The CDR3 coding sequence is TGTGCCAGCAGCCCTAGACGGAGAAATGAGCAGTTCTTC.

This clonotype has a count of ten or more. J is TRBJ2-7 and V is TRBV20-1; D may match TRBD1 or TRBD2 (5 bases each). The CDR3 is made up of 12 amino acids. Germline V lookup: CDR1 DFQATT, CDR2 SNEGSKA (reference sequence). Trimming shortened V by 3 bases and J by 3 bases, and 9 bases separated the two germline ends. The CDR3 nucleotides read TGCAGTGCTAGTGGGGGTAACTACGAGCAGTACTTC. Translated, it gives CSASGGNYEQYF.

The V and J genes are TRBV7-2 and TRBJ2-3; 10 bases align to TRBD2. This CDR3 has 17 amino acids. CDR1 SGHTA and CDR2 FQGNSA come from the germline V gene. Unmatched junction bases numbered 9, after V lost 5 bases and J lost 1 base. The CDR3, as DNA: TGTGCCAGCAGCATTGGAAGACTAGCGGGCCGCACAGATACGCAGTATTTT. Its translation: CASSIGRLAGRTDTQYF.

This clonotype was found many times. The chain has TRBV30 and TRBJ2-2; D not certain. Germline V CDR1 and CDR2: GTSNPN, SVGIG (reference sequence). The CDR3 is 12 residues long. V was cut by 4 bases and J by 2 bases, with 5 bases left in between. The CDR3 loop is CAWTQNTGELFF. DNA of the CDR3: TGTGCCTGGACTCAAAACACCGGGGAGCTGTTTTTT.

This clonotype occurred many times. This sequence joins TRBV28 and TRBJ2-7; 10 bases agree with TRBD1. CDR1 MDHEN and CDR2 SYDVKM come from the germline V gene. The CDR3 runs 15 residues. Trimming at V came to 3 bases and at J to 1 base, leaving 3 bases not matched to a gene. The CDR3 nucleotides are TGTGCCAGCAGTTTGCCGGGACAGGGGTCCTACGAGCAGTACTTC. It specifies CASSLPGQGSYEQYF.

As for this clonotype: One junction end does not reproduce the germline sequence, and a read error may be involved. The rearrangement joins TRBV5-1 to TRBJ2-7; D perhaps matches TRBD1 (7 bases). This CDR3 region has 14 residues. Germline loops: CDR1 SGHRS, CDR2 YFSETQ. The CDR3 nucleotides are TGCGCCAGCAGTTGGGGGGACAGCCCCTACGAGCAACACTTC. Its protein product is CASSWGDSPYEQHF.

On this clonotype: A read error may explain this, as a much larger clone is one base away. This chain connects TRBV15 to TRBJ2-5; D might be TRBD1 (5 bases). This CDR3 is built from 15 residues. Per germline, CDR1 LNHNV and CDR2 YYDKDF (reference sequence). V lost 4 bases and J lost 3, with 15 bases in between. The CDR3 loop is CATSTPWGAEETQYF. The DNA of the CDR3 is TGTGCCACCAGCACTCCATGGGGCGCGGAAGAGACCCAGTACTTC.

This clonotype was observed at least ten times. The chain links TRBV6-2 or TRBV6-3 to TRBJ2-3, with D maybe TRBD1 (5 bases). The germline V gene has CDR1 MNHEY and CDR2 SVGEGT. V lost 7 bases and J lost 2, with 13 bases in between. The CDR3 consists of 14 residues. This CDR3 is CASKGAPTTDTQYF. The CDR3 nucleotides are TGTGCCAGCAAAGGGGCCCCAACCACAGATACGCAGTATTTT.

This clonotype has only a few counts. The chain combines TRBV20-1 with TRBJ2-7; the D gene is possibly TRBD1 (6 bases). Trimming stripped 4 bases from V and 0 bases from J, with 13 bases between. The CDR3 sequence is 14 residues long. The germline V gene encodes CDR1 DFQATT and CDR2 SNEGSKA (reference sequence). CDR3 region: CSAKGTLSSYEQYF. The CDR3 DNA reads TGCAGTGCTAAGGGGACATTGAGCTCCTACGAGCAGTACTTC.

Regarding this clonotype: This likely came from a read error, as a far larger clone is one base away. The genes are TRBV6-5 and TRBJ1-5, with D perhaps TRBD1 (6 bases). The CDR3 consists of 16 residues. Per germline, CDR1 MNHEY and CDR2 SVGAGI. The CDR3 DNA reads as TGTGCCAGCGACGGAGAACCGGGACACCCCTATCAGCCCAAGCATTTT. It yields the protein CASDGEPGHPYQPKHF.

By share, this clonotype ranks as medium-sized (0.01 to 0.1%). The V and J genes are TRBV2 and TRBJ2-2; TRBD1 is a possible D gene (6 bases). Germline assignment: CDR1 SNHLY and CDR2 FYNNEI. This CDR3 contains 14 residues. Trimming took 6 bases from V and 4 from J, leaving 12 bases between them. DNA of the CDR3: TGTGCCAGCAGACACAGGGTTGGCACCGGGGAGCTGTTTTTT. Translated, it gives CASRHRVGTGELFF. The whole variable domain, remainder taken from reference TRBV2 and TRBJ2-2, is EPEVTQTPSHQVTQMGQEVILRCVPISNHLYFYWYRQILGQKVEFLVSFYNNEISEKSEIFDDQFSVERPDGSNFTLKIRSTKLEDSAMYFCASRHRVGTGELFFGEGSRLTVL.

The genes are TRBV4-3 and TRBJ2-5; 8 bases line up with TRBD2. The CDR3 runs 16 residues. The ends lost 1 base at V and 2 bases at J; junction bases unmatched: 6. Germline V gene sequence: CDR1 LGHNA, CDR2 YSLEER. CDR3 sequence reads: CASSQGRTSSQETQYF. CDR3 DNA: TGCGCCAGCAGCCAAGGGCGGACTAGCAGTCAAGAGACCCAGTACTTC.

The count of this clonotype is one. The CDR3 sequence is CASSYKFLATNSPLHF. CDR3 DNA: TGTGCCAGCAGTTACAAGTTTTTGGCTACTAATTCACCCCTCCACTTT. The chain uses TRBV6-5 and TRBJ1-6; D gene ambiguous. The CDR3 spans 16 residues. V lost 2 bases and J 6 bases, leaving 14 bases between the germline ends. CDR1 is MNHEY and CDR2 is SVGAGI in the germline V gene.

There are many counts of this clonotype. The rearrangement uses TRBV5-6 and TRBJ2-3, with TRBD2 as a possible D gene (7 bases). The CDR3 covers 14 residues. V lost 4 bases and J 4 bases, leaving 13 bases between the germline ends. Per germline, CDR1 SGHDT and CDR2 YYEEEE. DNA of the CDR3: TGTGCCAGCAGCAAGTGGGGGGGCCCAGATACGCAGTATTTT. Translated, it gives CASSKWGGPDTQYF.

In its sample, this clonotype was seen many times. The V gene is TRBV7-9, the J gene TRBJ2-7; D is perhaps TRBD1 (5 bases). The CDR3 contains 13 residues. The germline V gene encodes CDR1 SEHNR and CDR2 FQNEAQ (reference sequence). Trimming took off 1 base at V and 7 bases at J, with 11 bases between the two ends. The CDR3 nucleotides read TGTGCCAGCAGCTTAGGTGGGGCGGAAGAGCAGTACTTC. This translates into CASSLGGAEEQYF.

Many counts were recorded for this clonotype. CDR3 sequence (DNA): TGTGCCTGGAGTGTTTCGGGGGCATTGATCTATGAAAAACTGTTTTTT. Translated, it gives CAWSVSGALIYEKLFF. The chain has TRBV30 and TRBJ1-4; possible D gene TRBD1, 6 bases. There are 16 residues in the CDR3. V was pared by 0 bases and J by 6 bases, with 17 bases between. In germline, CDR1 is GTSNPN, CDR2 SVGIG (reference sequence).

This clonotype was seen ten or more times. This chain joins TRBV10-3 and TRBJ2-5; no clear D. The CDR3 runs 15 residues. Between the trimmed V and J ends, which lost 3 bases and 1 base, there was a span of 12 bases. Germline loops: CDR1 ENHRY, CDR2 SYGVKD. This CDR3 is CAISEFPGSQETQYF. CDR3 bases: TGTGCCATCAGTGAATTCCCCGGCTCCCAAGAGACCCAGTACTTC.

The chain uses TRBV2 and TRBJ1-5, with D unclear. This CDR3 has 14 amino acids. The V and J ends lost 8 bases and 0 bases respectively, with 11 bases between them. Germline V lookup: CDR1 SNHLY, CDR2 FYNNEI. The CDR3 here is CASSYSHSNQPQHF. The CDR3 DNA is TGTGCCAGCTCTTACTCCCATAGCAATCAGCCCCAGCATTTT.

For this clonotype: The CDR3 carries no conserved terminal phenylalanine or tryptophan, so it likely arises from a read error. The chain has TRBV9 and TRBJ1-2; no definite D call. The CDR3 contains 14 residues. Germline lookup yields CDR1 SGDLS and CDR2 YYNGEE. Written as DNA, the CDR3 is TGTGCCAGCAGCCGGGGAAGCCTTAACTATCGCTACACCCTC. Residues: CASSRGSLNYRYTL.

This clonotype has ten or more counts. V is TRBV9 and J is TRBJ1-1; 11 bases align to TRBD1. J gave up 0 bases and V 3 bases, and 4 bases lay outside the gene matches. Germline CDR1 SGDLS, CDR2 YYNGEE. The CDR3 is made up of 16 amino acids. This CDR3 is CASSGGQGAVNTEAFF. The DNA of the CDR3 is TGTGCCAGCAGCGGAGGACAGGGGGCGGTGAACACTGAAGCTTTCTTT.

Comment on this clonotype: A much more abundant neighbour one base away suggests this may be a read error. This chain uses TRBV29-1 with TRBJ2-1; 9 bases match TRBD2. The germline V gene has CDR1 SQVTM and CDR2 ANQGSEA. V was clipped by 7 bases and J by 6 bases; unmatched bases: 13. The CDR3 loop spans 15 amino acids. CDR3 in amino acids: CSGRNSGSVGNEQFF. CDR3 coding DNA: TGCAGCGGTAGGAATAGCGGGAGCGTAGGCAATGAGCAGTTCTTC.